This T cell receptor (beta chain) appears in the sequencing data of a study of Graves' ophthalmopathy and Graves' hyperthyroidism (dated by TCRdb to the late 2010s). About the study as a whole: Peripheral blood was collected at initial diagnosis, before any treatment. To tell Graves' ophthalmopathy apart from Graves' hyperthyroidism, and to predict which patients would progress to ophthalmopathy, the study relied on TCR beta repertoire signatures. In total, 135 blood samples were TCR-sequenced: 43 ophthalmopathy, 75 hyperthyroidism and roughly 17 hyperthyroidism-to-ophthalmopathy patients. To explore V-J signatures that separate ophthalmopathy from hyperthyroidism, a discovery set of more than 95 patients was enrolled, consisting of 40 to 45 with ophthalmopathy and fewer than 60 with stable hyperthyroidism. An independent validation cohort comprised 18 hyperthyroidism patients and 15 to 17 patients who later progressed from hyperthyroidism to ophthalmopathy. In over 5 hyperthyroidism patients, the T-cell repertoire of thyroid tissue was compared with the T-cell repertoire of blood. Following sampling, methimazole starting at 30 mg daily was administered to hyperthyroidism patients, and high-dose intravenous methylprednisolone was administered to ophthalmopathy patients. The roughly 90 discovery patients were divided at random into training and test sets in a 7:3 ratio. What the authors observed across the whole study: In validation, the model predicted ophthalmopathy progression with about 70% sensitivity and around 72% specificity; more than ten predicted patients were CT-confirmed with GO in a median of approximately 6.5 months. Most expanded thyroid clonotypes with frequency above 0.001 were also detected in blood, suggesting blood repertoires may reflect the thyroid immune response. Sample size was not predetermined statistically, and investigators were not blinded to group allocation. Ophthalmopathy was separated from stable hyperthyroidism by the 13-signature model with about 90% sensitivity and just under 84% specificity in cross-validation and with 80%/75% in the test set.

The table lists this clonotype with many counts. Its specific antigen is unknown. No much larger clonotype is one base removed from it; base qualities were not supplied. For repertoire sequencing, TCR beta CDR3 regions were amplified from RNA transcripts. HTBI primers and the Qiagen OneStep RT-PCR kit were used in a first-round RT-PCR, which was followed by a second-round multiplex PCR, size selection and purification. Libraries were sequenced paired-end with 100 bp reads on an Illumina HiSeq2000. For the original study's pipeline: Reads were processed with SOAPnuke, discarding reads with adapters, uncalled bases, mean Phred below 15, or no exact constant-primer or identifier match. High-quality paired reads were merged with COPE v1.2.5. Unique nucleotide sequences were defined as clonotypes and aligned to IMGT TRB V, D and J references using MiTCR v1.1. The analysis was limited to V-J combinations with a frequency above 0.0001, which together covered 99.2% of repertoires. A TCR clonal expansion and chaos score per V-J combination was defined as the ratio of F50 clonal expansion to chaos observed in the TCRdist matrix. Welch's t-statistics and random forest were used to reduce features to approximately 13 V-J combinations, which were fed into a naive Bayes classifier. Thyroid-blood repertoire similarity was quantified with the Morisita-Horn index. The public reads were reprocessed in TCRdb via fastp at Q25 and MiXCR, keeping in-frame beta chains. Merged by CDR3 protein, the rows form single entries marked with the most common genes and DNA. V and J calls and clone size were set by TCRdb, not the authors. The sample table contains 300,000 to 500,000 distinct CDR3 sequences; only one count was recorded for over 15% of them. 7% of the sample belongs to the ten largest clones.

As encoded in the germline V gene, CDR1 is LGHNT while CDR2 is FRNRAP. Trimming takes 0 bases from V and 8 bases from J, and the germline ends sit 13 bases apart. The CDR3 covers 15 residues, taking in both the cysteine and the phenylalanine. The read is trimmed to its CDR3 DNA, 45 bases read in frame from base 1. Hyperthyroidism was defined as stable when no progression to ophthalmopathy occurred within 18 months of follow-up. Hyperthyroidism patients were newly diagnosed, with disease duration under 2 months, and aged 18 to 65 years. Anyone with other autoimmune diseases, uncontrolled infections, pregnancy or lactation was excluded from the study. Clinical symptoms, serum thyroxine, TRAb, thyroid ultrasound and orbital computed tomography were used for diagnosis. PBMCs were isolated from 7.5 to 10 ml of fresh peripheral blood by Ficoll-Paque density gradient centrifugation. Trizol reagent was used to extract the total RNA, and its quality was then checked on an Agilent 2100 Bioanalyzer.

The receptor was derived from a woman between 18 and 30 years old with stable Graves' hyperthyroidism. Donor details come from another sample of the same person, matched by shared clones. The sequenced sample consisted of peripheral blood. The chain uses TRBV12-5 and TRBJ2-2, and possibly TRBD2, on 5 matching bases. For the CDR3, the sequence is CASGLVPLARGELFF. The DNA sequence follows: TGTGCTAGTGGTTTGGTACCTCTAGCTCGAGGGGAGCTGTTTTTT.